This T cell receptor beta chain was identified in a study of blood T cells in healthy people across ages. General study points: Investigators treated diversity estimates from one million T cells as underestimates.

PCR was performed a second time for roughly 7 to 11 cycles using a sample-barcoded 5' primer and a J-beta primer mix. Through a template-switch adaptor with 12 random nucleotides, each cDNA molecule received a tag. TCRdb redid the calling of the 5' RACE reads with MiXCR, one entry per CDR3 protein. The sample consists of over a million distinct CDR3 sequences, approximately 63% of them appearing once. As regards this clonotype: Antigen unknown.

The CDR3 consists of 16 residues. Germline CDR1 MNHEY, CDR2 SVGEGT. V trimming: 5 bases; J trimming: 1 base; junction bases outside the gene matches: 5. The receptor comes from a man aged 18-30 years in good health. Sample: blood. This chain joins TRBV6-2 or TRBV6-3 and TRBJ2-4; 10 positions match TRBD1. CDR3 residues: CASSAMGQGAKNIQYF. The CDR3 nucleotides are TGTGCCAGCAGTGCTATGGGACAGGGGGCCAAAAACATTCAGTACTTC.